The present T cell receptor (beta chain) was sequenced within a study of spatial heterogeneity in lung cancer. In germline, CDR1 is DFQATT, CDR2 SNEGSKA (reference sequence). The CDR3 has 15 residues. The V and J ends lost 4 bases and 5 bases, in that order; junction bases with no gene match: 10. A single record per CDR3 protein comes from TCRdb applying MiXCR to the 5' RACE reads. The sample records 110,000 or so distinct CDR3 sequences, 10% to 13% being singletons. The time point: blood at routine non-recurrence follow-up after resection. V and J are TRBV20-1 and TRBJ1-5; 8 nucleotides line up with TRBD1. This TCR came from a female donor with early-stage non-small cell lung cancer. Here the sequenced sample was PBMCs, taken at follow-up. The CDR3 bases are TGCAGTGCTACCCCGGGACAGGTTCTTTATCAGCCCCAGCATTTT. It is translated as CSATPGQVLYQPQHF.